The next 14 T cell receptor beta chains were all read from a single sample in a study of shared clonotypes between healthy human individuals. Naivety among CD8 cells was defined by CD45RO negativity and positive CCR7 selection, thereby excluding terminally differentiated effector memory CD45RA+ cells. The table came from immunoSEQ multiplex PCR; TCRdb's copy has only in-frame clones and leaves some out. The profile shows roughly 2,000,000 clones, just over 90% of them singletons. The sequencing input was naive CD8+ T cells from PBMCs. These TCRs come from a young man in good health. Some clones in this sample may be carry-over from other donors' samples.

This chain joins TRBV27 and TRBJ2-3; 8 bases map to TRBD1. CDR1 is MNHEY, CDR2 SMNVEV, per germline (reference sequence). V dropped 0 bases and J dropped 5; count of bases not matched to a gene: 10. The CDR3 contains 17 residues. The CDR3 sequence is CASSLSTGASVIDTQYF. Here the CDR3 DNA reads TGTGCCAGCAGTTTATCGACAGGGGCGAGCGTAATAGATACGCAGTATTTT.

This sequence joins TRBV6-1 and TRBJ1-1, with D possibly TRBD1 on 6 matching bases. CDR3 length equals 15 residues. With 6 bases removed from V and 1 base from J, the gap between germline ends came to 15 bases. Germline-derived CDR1 and CDR2 are MNHNS and SASEGT. This chain's CDR3 is CASSPWQGTNTEAFF. CDR3 nucleotide sequence: TGTGCCAGCAGCCCGTGGCAGGGGACGAACACTGAAGCTTTCTTT.

The rearrangement joins TRBV6-1 to TRBJ2-1, with 7 bases fitting TRBD2. The CDR3 contains 17 residues. CDR1 and CDR2 (germline): MNHNS, SASEGT. V was clipped by 2 bases and J by 2 bases; unmatched bases: 9. Written as DNA, the CDR3 is TGTGCCAGCAGTGAACGGCCTAGCGGATTAACCTACAATGAGCAGTTCTTC. Translating it yields CASSERPSGLTYNEQFF.

The chain has TRBV7-9 and TRBJ2-7, with 7 bases identical to TRBD1. The V gene's germline CDR1 is SEHNR and CDR2 FQNEAQ (reference sequence). The V segment lost 10 bases and the J segment 5 bases; nucleotides outside the gene matches: 8. CDR3 length: 12 amino acids. CDR3 nucleotide sequence: TGTGCCACCGACAGGGCTCGGAACGAGCAGTACTTC. Protein product: CATDRARNEQYF.

CDR3 bases: TGTGCCAGCAGCTTAACGGTGACCTACGAGCAGTACTTC. Residues: CASSLTVTYEQYF. The J gene is TRBJ2-7, the V gene TRBV7-3; D not resolved. V was clipped by 0 bases and J by 2 bases, with 5 bases between them. This CDR3 region has 13 residues. Germline V gene sequence: CDR1 SGHTA, CDR2 FQGTGA.

The rearrangement links TRBV5-4 to TRBJ1-1; TRBD1 is a possible D gene (5 bases). The V gene lost 4 bases and the J gene lost 5 bases, with 12 bases spanning the gap. Germline CDR1 and CDR2: SGHNT and YYREEE (reference sequence). This CDR3 comprises 13 residues. CDR3 DNA: TGTGCCAGCAGCGGTCGGGGGGTGACTGAAGCTTTCTTT. Amino acid sequence: CASSGRGVTEAFF.

The chain joins TRBV27 to TRBJ1-5; D may be TRBD1 (6 bases). There are 14 residues in the CDR3. Looked up from germline, CDR1 is MNHEY and CDR2 is SMNVEV (reference sequence). V was shortened by 5 bases and J by 9 bases, with 17 bases between the two germline ends. The CDR3 bases are TGTGCCAGCAGTCCGATGGGGGGGGGCTGGCCCCAGCATTTT. It codes for CASSPMGGGWPQHF.

The CDR3 sequence: CASSPHLGQGNEKLFF. As DNA, the CDR3 is TGTGCCAGCAGCCCCCACCTTGGACAGGGTAATGAAAAACTGTTTTTT. The rearrangement uses TRBV27 and TRBJ1-4; 8 nucleotides agree with TRBD1. This CDR3 comprises 16 residues. Germline-derived CDR1 and CDR2 are MNHEY and SMNVEV (reference sequence). Trimming took 6 bases from V and 4 from J; bases not matched to a gene: 10.

The chain joins TRBV5-6 to TRBJ1-1; tentatively, D is TRBD1 (5 bases). V lost 3 bases, J lost 11 bases, and 11 bases lay in between. The CDR3 has 11 residues. Germline lookup yields CDR1 SGHDT and CDR2 YYEEEE. CDR3 sequence: CASSSTADAFF. The CDR3 region has the DNA TGTGCCAGCAGCTCGACAGCGGACGCTTTCTTT.

This clone was seen once. The J gene is TRBJ2-2, the V gene TRBV7-9, with 7 bases matching TRBD2. V shed 6 bases and J 3 bases; nucleotides not matched to a gene: 4. This CDR3 has 14 amino acids. CDR1 and CDR2 (germline): SEHNR, FQNEAQ (reference sequence). The CDR3 DNA reads TGTGCCAGCAGTAAGGCGGGGGACACCGGGGAGCTGTTTTTT. It specifies CASSKAGDTGELFF.

J is TRBJ1-1 and V is TRBV18; 7 bases fit TRBD1. The CDR3 has 16 amino acids. Germline CDR1 is KGHSH and CDR2 is LQKENI. V trimming: 2 bases; J trimming: 6 bases; junction bases outside the gene matches: 12. The CDR3 sequence: CASSPDRVWFGAEAFF. The DNA of the CDR3 is TGTGCCAGCTCACCAGACAGGGTATGGTTTGGCGCTGAAGCTTTCTTT.

This sequence joins TRBV19 and TRBJ2-1; D is unresolved. The V end was cut by 5 bases, the J end by 12 bases, with 14 bases between. Germline CDR1 is LNHDA and CDR2 is SQIVND (reference sequence). This CDR3 has 12 residues. The CDR3 here is CASSPTNRGQFF. CDR3 nucleotides: TGTGCCAGTAGTCCTACTAACCGCGGGCAGTTCTTC.

The chain combines TRBV4-3 with TRBJ2-3; the D gene is possibly TRBD1 (6 bases). Germline V lookup: CDR1 LGHNA, CDR2 YSLEER. The CDR3 has 15 amino acids. V shed 3 bases and J shed 4 bases, with 14 bases lying between them. In DNA form, the CDR3 reads TGCGCCAGCAGCCAGGGGACATCGGCACCAGATACGCAGTATTTT. Translation gives CASSQGTSAPDTQYF.

This clone has only one observation. The chain joins TRBV4-3 to TRBJ2-7; 8 nucleotides agree with TRBD2. The CDR3 runs 17 residues. Germline loops: CDR1 LGHNA, CDR2 YSLEER. V was pared by 4 bases and J by 4 bases, with 15 bases of the junction left unmatched. The CDR3 DNA reads as TGCGCCAGCAGCCGATTTGGAGGGAGCGGGAGTATTTACGAGCAGTACTTC. This gives the protein CASSRFGGSGSIYEQYF.